Presented here are 6 T cell receptor beta chains from one specimen sequenced in a study of graft-versus-host responses after intestinal transplantation. These receptors have no known antigen. Produced via immunoSEQ multiplex PCR; TCRdb's table is partial and in-frame only. The data contain about 100,000 clones, roughly 90% of them singletons. The specimen was unstimulated CD4+ T cells sorted from spleen or lymph node cells, collected before transplant. These receptors were taken from a human donor who was the organ donor for an intestinal transplant.

The chain carries TRBV18 and TRBJ2-3; D possibly corresponds to TRBD1 (6 bases). The germline V and J ends were trimmed by 3 bases and 4 bases, with 11 bases remaining between them. The CDR3 is 14 amino acids. The V gene's germline CDR1 is KGHSH and CDR2 LQKENI. CDR3 amino acids: CASSPTGLADTQYF. The CDR3 coding sequence is TGTGCCAGCTCACCGACAGGTTTGGCAGATACGCAGTATTTT.

The chain couples TRBV11-2 to TRBJ1-4, with 7 bases matching TRBD1. CDR1 and CDR2 from the germline V gene are SGHAT and FQNNGV. Germline trimming cut 5 bases from V and 5 bases from J; bases unmatched to any gene: 14. CDR3 size: 17 residues. The CDR3 spells CASSGRRAGGRNEKLFF. The DNA for the CDR3 is TGTGCCAGCAGCGGACGACGTGCAGGGGGACGAAATGAAAAACTGTTTTTT.

The chain recombines TRBV10-3 with TRBJ2-7; 9 bases map to TRBD1. After removal of 6 bases from V and 2 bases from J, the junction contained 5 bases not matched to a gene. CDR1 is ENHRY, CDR2 SYGVKD, per germline. The CDR3 totals 14 residues. CDR3 sequence reads: CAISTGGLTYEQYF. CDR3 DNA sequence: TGTGCCATCAGCACAGGGGGCTTAACCTACGAGCAGTACTTC.

CDR3 region: CASSLLAGPEQYF. In DNA, the CDR3 is TGCGCCAGCAGCCTTCTGGCAGGCCCAGAGCAGTACTTC. The chain employs TRBV5-1 and TRBJ2-7; D ambiguous. This CDR3 has 13 residues. V was clipped by 4 bases and J by 7 bases, with 15 bases between them. Germline values: CDR1 SGHRS, CDR2 YFSETQ.

V and J are TRBV19 and TRBJ1-2; 10 nucleotides match TRBD1. Trimming removed 2 bases from V and 7 bases from J; junction bases left unmatched: 7. Germline loops: CDR1 LNHDA, CDR2 SQIVND (reference sequence). The CDR3 sequence is 15 residues long. This CDR3 reads CASSIWRDRGPGYTF. CDR3 coding DNA: TGTGCCAGTAGTATATGGAGAGACAGGGGGCCTGGCTACACCTTC.

The rearrangement links TRBV30 to TRBJ1-1; D is unresolved. The CDR3 covers 14 residues. Trimming cost V 3 bases and J 4 bases, with 15 bases left between them. CDR1 GTSNPN and CDR2 SVGIG come from the germline V gene (reference sequence). The CDR3: CAWRRARSVTEAFF. The CDR3 nucleotides read TGTGCCTGGAGGAGGGCCAGGTCGGTCACTGAAGCTTTCTTT.